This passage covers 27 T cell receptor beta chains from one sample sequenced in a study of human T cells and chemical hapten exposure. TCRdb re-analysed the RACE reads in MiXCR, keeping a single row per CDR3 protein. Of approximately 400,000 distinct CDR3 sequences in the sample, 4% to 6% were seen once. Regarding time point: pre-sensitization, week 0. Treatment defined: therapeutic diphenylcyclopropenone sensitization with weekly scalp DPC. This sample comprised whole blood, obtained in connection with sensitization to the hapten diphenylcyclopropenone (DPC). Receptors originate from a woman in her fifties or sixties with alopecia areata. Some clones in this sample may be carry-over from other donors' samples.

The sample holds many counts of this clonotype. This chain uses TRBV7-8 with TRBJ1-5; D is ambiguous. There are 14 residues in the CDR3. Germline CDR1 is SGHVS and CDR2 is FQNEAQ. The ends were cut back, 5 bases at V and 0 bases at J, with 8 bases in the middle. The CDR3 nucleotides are TGTGCCAGCAGCCGCGGGTTTAGCAATCAGCCCCAGCATTTT. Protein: CASSRGFSNQPQHF.

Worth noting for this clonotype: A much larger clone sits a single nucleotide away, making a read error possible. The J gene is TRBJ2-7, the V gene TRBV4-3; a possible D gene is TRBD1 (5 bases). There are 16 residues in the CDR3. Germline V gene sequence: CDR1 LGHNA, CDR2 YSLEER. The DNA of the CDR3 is TGCGCCAGCAGCCAAGATTCAGGGCTGCGCTCCTACGAGCAGAACTTC. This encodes CASSQDSGLRSYEQNF.

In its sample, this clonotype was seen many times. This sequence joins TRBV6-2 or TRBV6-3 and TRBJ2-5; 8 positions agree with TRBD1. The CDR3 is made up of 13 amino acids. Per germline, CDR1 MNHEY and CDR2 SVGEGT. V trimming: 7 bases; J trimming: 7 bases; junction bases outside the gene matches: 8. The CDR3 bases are TGTGCCAGCACCGGACAGGGATACTGGACCCAGTACTTC. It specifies CASTGQGYWTQYF.

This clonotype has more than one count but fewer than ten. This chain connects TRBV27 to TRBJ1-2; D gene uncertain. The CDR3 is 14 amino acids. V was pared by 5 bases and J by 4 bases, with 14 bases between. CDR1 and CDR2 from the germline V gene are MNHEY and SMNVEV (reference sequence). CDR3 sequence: CASSPMGTSYGYTF. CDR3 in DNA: TGTGCCAGCAGTCCTATGGGCACATCCTATGGCTACACCTTC.

CDR3 sequence reads: CASSEVSRNTEAFF. Here the CDR3 DNA reads TGTGCCAGCAGCGAAGTCAGTAGGAACACTGAAGCTTTCTTT. The genes are TRBV5-6 and TRBJ1-1; no reliable D call. Germline CDR1 and CDR2: SGHDT and YYEEEE. Deletions cut 4 bases from V and 1 base from J, with 11 bases between. This CDR3 has 14 residues.

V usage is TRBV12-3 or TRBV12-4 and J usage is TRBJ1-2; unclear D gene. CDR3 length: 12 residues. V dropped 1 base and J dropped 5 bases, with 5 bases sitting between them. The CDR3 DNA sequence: TGTGCCAGCAGTTTAGGCCAGTATGGCTACACCTTC. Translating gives CASSLGQYGYTF.

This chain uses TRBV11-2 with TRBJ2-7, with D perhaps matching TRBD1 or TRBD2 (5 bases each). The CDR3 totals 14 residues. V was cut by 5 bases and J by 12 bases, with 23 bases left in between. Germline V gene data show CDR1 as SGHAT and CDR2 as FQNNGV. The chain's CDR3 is CASSGSHGTAMGYF. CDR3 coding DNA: TGTGCCAGCAGCGGATCTCACGGGACCGCCATGGGGTACTTC.

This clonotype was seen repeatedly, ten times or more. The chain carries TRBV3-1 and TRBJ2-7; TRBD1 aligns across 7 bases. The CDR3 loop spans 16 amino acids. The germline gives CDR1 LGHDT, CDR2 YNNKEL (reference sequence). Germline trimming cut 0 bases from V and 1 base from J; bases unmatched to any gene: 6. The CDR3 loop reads CASSQDKGTASYEQYF. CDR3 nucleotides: TGTGCCAGCAGCCAAGATAAGGGGACAGCGTCCTACGAGCAGTACTTC.

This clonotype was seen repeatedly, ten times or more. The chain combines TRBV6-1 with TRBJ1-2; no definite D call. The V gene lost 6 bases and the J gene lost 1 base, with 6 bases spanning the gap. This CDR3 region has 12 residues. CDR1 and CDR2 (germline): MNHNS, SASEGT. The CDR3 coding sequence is TGTGCCAGCAGCGAGGATAACTATGGCTACACCTTC. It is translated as CASSEDNYGYTF.

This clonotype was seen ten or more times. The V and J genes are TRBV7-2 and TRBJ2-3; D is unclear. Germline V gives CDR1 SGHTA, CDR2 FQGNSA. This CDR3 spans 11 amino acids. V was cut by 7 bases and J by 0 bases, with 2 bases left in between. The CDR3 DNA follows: TGTGCCAGCACCAGCACAGATACGCAGTATTTT. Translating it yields CASTSTDTQYF. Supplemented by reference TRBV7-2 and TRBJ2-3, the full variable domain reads GAGVSQSPSNKVTEKGKDVELRCDPISGHTALYWYRQSLGQGLEFLIYFQGNSAPDKSGLPSDRFSAERTGGSVSTLTIQRTQQEDSAVYLCASTSTDTQYFGPGTRLTVL.

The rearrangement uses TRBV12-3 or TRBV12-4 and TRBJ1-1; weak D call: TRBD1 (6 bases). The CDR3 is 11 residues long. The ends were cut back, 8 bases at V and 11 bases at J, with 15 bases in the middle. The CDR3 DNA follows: TGTGCCAGCGCCCAAAGGGGGATCGCTTTCTTT. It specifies CASAQRGIAFF.

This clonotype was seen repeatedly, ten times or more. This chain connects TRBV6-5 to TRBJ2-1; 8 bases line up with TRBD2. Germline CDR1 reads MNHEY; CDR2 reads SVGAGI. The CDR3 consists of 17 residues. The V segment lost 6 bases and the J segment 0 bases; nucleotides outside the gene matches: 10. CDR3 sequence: CASRAGLGLSSYNEQFF. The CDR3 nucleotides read TGTGCCAGCAGGGCGGGACTAGGGTTGAGCTCCTACAATGAGCAGTTCTTC.

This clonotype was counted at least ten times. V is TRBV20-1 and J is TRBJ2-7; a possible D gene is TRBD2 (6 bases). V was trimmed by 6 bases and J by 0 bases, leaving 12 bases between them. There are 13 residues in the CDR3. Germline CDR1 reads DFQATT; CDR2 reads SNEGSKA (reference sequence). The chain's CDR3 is CSAEGPGSYEQYF. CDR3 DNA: TGCAGTGCGGAGGGGCCGGGCTCCTACGAGCAGTACTTC.

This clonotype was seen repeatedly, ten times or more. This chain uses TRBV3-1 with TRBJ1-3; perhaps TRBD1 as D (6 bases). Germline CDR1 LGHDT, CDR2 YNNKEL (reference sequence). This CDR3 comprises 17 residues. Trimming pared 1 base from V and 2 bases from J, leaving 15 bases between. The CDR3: CASSQVFKRTAGNTIYF. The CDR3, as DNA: TGTGCCAGCAGCCAAGTCTTTAAGAGGACAGCTGGAAACACCATATATTTT. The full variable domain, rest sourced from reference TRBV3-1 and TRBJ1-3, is DTAVSQTPKYLVTQMGNDKSIKCEQNLGHDTMYWYKQDSKKFLKIMFSYNNKELIINETVPNRFSPKSPDKAHLNLHINSLELGDSAVYFCASSQVFKRTAGNTIYFGEGSWLTVV.

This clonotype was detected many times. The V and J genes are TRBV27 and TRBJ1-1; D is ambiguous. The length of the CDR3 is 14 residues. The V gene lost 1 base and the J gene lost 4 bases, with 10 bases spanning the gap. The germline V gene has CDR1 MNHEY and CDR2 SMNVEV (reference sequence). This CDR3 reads CASSLFTASTEAFF. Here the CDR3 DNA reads TGTGCCAGCAGTTTATTTACAGCGAGCACTGAAGCTTTCTTT.

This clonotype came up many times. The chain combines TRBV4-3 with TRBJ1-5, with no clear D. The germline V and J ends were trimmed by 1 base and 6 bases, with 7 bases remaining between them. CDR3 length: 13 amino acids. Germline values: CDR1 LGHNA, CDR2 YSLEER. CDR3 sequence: CASSQAVGQPQHF. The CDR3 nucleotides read TGCGCCAGCAGCCAAGCAGTAGGTCAGCCCCAGCATTTT.

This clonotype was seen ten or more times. This chain's CDR3 is CASSLKRQGELETQYF. In nucleotides, the CDR3 is TGTGCCAGCAGCTTGAAGAGACAGGGGGAATTGGAGACCCAGTACTTC. The rearrangement links TRBV5-6 to TRBJ2-5; 9 nucleotides agree with TRBD1. V trimming: 1 base; J trimming: 5 bases; junction bases outside the gene matches: 9. Germline V gene sequence: CDR1 SGHDT, CDR2 YYEEEE. The CDR3 contains 16 residues.

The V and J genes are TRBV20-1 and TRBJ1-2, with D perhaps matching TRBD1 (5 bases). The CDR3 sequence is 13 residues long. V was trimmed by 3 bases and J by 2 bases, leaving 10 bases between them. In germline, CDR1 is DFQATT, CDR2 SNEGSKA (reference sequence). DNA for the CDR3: TGCAGTGCTAGCGGGACGGACAACTATGGCTACACCTTC. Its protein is CSASGTDNYGYTF.

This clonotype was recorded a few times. The CDR3 region is CAIVGGAIAEAFF. DNA for the CDR3: TGTGCCATCGTCGGGGGGGCTATCGCTGAAGCTTTCTTT. The gene calls are TRBV12-3 or TRBV12-4 and TRBJ1-1, with TRBD1 as a possible D gene (6 bases). V dropped 10 bases and J dropped 6 bases, with 18 bases sitting between them. This CDR3 has 13 amino acids.

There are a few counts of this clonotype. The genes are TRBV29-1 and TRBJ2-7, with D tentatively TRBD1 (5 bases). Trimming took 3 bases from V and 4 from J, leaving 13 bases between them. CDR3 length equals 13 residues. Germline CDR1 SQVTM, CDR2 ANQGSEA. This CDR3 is CSVESSRDYEQYF. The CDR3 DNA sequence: TGCAGCGTTGAGTCTTCCAGGGATTACGAGCAGTACTTC.

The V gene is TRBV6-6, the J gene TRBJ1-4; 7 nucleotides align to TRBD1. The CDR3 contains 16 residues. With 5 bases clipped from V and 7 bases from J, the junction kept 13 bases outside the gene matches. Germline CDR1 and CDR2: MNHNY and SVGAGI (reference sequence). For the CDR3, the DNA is TGTGCCAGCAGTCGCCGCCCGGGACAGCTCGGTGAAAAACTGTTTTTT. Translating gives CASSRRPGQLGEKLFF.

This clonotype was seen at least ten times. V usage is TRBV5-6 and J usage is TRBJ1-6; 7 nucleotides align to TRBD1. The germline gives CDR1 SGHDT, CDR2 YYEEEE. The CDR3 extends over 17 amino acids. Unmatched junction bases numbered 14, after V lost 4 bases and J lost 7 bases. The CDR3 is CASSQPGTAVLNSPLHF. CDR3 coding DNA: TGTGCCAGCAGCCAGCCTGGGACAGCAGTCCTAAATTCACCCCTCCACTTT.

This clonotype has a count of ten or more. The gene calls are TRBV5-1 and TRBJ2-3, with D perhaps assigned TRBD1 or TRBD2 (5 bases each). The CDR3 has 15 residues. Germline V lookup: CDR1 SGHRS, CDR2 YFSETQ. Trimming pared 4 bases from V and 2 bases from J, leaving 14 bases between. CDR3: CASSPGTLLTDTQYF. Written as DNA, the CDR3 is TGCGCCAGCAGCCCAGGGACCCTCCTCACAGATACGCAGTATTTT.

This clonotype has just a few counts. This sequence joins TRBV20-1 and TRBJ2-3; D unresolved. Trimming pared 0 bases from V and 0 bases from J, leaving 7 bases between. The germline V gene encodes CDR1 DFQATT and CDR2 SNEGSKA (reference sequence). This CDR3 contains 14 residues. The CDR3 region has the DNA TGCAGTGCTAGAGATCAAAGGAGCACAGATACGCAGTATTTT. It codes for CSARDQRSTDTQYF.

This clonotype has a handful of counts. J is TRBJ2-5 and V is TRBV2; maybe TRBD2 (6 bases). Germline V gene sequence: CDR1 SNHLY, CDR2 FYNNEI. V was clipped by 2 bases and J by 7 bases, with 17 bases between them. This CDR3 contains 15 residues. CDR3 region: CASSETRGGTGTQYF. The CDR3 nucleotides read TGTGCCAGCAGTGAAACGCGGGGCGGGACGGGGACCCAGTACTTC. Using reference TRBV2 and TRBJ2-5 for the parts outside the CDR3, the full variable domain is EPEVTQTPSHQVTQMGQEVILRCVPISNHLYFYWYRQILGQKVEFLVSFYNNEISEKSEIFDDQFSVERPDGSNFTLKIRSTKLEDSAMYFCASSETRGGTGTQYFGPGTRLLVL.

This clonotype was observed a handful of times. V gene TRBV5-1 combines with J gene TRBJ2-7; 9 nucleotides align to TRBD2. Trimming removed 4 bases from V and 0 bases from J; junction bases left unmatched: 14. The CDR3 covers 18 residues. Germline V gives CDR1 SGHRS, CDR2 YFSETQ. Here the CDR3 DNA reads TGCGCCAGCAGCCCCACGCTAAGAGCGGGAGGTCTCTCCTACGAGCAGTACTTC. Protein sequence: CASSPTLRAGGLSYEQYF.

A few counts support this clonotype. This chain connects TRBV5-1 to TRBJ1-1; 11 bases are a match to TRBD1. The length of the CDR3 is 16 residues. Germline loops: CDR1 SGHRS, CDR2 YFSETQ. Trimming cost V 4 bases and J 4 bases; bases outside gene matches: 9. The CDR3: CASSHETGTGGTEAFF. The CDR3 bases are TGCGCCAGCAGCCATGAAACCGGGACAGGGGGCACTGAAGCTTTCTTT.